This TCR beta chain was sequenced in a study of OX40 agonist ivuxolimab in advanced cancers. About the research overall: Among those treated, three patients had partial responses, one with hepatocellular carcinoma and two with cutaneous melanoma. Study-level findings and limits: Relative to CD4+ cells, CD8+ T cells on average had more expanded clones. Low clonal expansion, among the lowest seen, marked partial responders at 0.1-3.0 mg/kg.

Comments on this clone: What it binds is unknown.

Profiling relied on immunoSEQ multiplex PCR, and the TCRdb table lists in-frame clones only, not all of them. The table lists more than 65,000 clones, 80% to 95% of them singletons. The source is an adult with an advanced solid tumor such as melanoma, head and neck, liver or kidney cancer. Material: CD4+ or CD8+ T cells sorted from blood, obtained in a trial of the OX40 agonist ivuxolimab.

CDR3: CASITQGVNTGELFF. In nucleotides, the CDR3 is TGTGCCAGCATTACACAGGGGGTAAACACCGGGGAGCTGTTTTTT. The gene calls are TRBV6-1 and TRBJ2-2, with 8 bases aligning to TRBD1. Trimming removed 7 bases from V and 2 bases from J; junction bases left unmatched: 6. This CDR3 region has 15 residues. CDR1 and CDR2 (germline): MNHNS, SASEGT.